The 10 T cell receptor beta chains listed next were all sequenced from one sample in a study of OX40 agonist ivuxolimab in advanced cancers. Repertoires were generated with immunoSEQ multiplex PCR, while TCRdb's copy carries only in-frame clones and drops some. The table lists some 45,000 clones, about 80% of them singletons. The sample in question was CD4+ or CD8+ T cells sorted from blood, obtained in a trial of the OX40 agonist ivuxolimab. Source of these receptors: an adult with an advanced solid tumor such as melanoma, head and neck, liver or kidney cancer.

The chain uses TRBV7-2 and TRBJ2-3; D call uncertain. Between the trimmed V and J ends, which lost 3 bases and 3 bases, there was a span of 10 bases. Germline values: CDR1 SGHTA, CDR2 FQGNSA. This CDR3 comprises 14 residues. CDR3 bases: TGTGCCAGCAGCTTGAGGCCCGGGACAGATACGCAGTATTTT. This gives the protein CASSLRPGTDTQYF.

V is TRBV6-5 and J is TRBJ1-6, with 9 bases lining up with TRBD1. Germline CDR1 is MNHEY and CDR2 is SVGAGI. V lost 8 bases, J lost 8 bases, and 10 bases stayed unmatched. The CDR3 is 15 residues long. The DNA of the CDR3 is TGTGCCAGCGAACGGTCCGGACAGGGGTATTCACCCCTCCACTTT. Translating it yields CASERSGQGYSPLHF.

The chain couples TRBV15 to TRBJ2-3; TRBD1 aligns across 8 bases. In germline, CDR1 is LNHNV, CDR2 YYDKDF (reference sequence). The J segment lost 5 bases and the V segment lost 1 base, leaving 8 bases of the junction unmatched. The CDR3 runs 16 residues. CDR3 DNA sequence: TGTGCCACCAGCAGAGCCCGAGGGACAGGCCTAGATACGCAGTATTTT. Its translation is CATSRARGTGLDTQYF.

This clone was found a few times. The chain recombines TRBV28 with TRBJ1-5; 9 bases are shared with TRBD1. The V gene's germline CDR1 is MDHEN and CDR2 SYDVKM. The ends lost 2 bases at V and 5 bases at J; junction bases unmatched: 4. There are 15 residues in the CDR3. The DNA of the CDR3 is TGTGCCAGCAGTTTAACCGGGACAGGGTATCAGCCCCAGCATTTT. Residues: CASSLTGTGYQPQHF. Based on the CDR3 plus reference TRBV28 and TRBJ1-5, the full variable domain is DVKVTQSSRYLVKRTGEKVFLECVQDMDHENMFWYRQDPGLGLRLIYFSYDVKMKEKGDIPEGYSVSREKKERFSLILESASTNQTSMYLCASSLTGTGYQPQHFGDGTRLSIL.

The J gene is TRBJ2-1, the V gene TRBV10-3; 10 bases agree with TRBD1. V shed 5 bases and J 7 bases; nucleotides not matched to a gene: 8. Germline lookup yields CDR1 ENHRY and CDR2 SYGVKD. CDR3 length equals 15 residues. CDR3 in amino acids: CAISMDRGYRNEQFF. The CDR3 DNA reads TGTGCCATCAGTATGGACAGGGGGTATCGGAATGAGCAGTTCTTC.

By sample share, this clone is medium-sized (0.01 to 0.1%). V is TRBV5-1 and J is TRBJ2-7; 12 nucleotides match TRBD2. The germline V gene encodes CDR1 SGHRS and CDR2 YFSETQ. This CDR3 comprises 14 residues. V lost 4 bases, J lost 4 bases, and 3 bases stayed unmatched. CDR3 in DNA: TGCGCCAGCAGCCCCGGACTAGCGGGGTACGAGCAGTACTTC. Protein: CASSPGLAGYEQYF.

The V gene is TRBV6-6, the J gene TRBJ2-5; 7 nucleotides line up with TRBD1. The end of the DNA aligns better with TRBJ2-7, so the J call may be wrong. Germline V gene lookup returns CDR1 MNHNY and CDR2 SVGAGI (reference sequence). The CDR3 runs 15 residues. The CDR3 DNA reads as TGTGCCAGCAGTTGGGGACAGCGAAACTCCTACGAGCAGTACTTC. Translated, it gives CASSWGQRNSYEQYF.

The CDR3 sequence is CASSPRVGVNEQFF. The CDR3 coding sequence is TGTGCCAGCAGCCCCAGGGTGGGTGTCAATGAGCAGTTCTTC. The chain combines TRBV27 with TRBJ2-1; maybe TRBD1 (5 bases). The CDR3 loop spans 14 amino acids. In germline, CDR1 is MNHEY, CDR2 SMNVEV (reference sequence). V shed 6 bases and J shed 6 bases, with 15 bases lying between them.

The chain is built from TRBV5-1 and TRBJ1-2; 12 nucleotides align to TRBD1. Germline CDR1 reads SGHRS; CDR2 reads YFSETQ. The trim removed 4 bases at V and 4 bases at J, leaving 11 bases unmatched. CDR3 size: 17 residues. CDR3 amino acids: CASSPGGTGGFGYGYTF. The CDR3 DNA is TGCGCCAGCAGCCCAGGAGGGACAGGGGGCTTTGGCTATGGCTACACCTTC.

By share, this clone counts as medium-sized. The rearrangement uses TRBV5-8 and TRBJ1-1; TRBD1 is a possible D gene (6 bases). The CDR3 sequence is 16 residues long. From germline, CDR1 is SGHTS and CDR2 YDEGEE. Trimming took off 3 bases at V and 0 bases at J, with 15 bases between the two ends. Written as DNA, the CDR3 is TGTGCCAGCAGCTCGGGGGGACACCAAATGAACACTGAAGCTTTCTTT. Translation: CASSSGGHQMNTEAFF.